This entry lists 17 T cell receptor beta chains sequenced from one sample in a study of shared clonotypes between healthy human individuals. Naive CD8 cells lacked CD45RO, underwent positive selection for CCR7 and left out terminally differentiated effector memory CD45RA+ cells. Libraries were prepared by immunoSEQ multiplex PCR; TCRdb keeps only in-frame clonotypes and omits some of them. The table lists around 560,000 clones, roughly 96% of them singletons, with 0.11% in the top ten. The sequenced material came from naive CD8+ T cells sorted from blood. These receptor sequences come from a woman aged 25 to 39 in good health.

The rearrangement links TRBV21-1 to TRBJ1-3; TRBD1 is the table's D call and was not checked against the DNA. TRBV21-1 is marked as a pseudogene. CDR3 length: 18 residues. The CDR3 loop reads CASTRTGESARAGNTIYF. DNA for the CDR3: TGTGCCAGCACTCGGACAGGGGAATCGGCTCGAGCTGGAAACACCATATATTTT.

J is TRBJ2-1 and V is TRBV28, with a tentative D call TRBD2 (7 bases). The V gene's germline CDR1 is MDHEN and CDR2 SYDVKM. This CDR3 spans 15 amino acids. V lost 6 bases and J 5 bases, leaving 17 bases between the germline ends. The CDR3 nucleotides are TGTGCCAGCAGCTGGGGGCTAGCGGAGCACAATGAGCAGTTCTTC. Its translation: CASSWGLAEHNEQFF.

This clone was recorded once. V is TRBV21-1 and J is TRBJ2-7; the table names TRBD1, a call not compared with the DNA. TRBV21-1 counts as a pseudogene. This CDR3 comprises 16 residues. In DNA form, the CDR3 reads TGTGCCAGCAGCAAAGCGTTGGCCAGGGCCCTCTCCGAGCAGTACTTC. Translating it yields CASSKALARALSEQYF.

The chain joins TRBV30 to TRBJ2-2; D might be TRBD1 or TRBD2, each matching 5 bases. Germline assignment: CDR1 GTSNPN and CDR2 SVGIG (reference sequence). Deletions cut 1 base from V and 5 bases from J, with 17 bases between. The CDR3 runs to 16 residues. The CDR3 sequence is CAWSAPGVGRTGELFF. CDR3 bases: TGTGCCTGGAGTGCCCCCGGGGTGGGGCGGACCGGGGAGCTGTTTTTT.

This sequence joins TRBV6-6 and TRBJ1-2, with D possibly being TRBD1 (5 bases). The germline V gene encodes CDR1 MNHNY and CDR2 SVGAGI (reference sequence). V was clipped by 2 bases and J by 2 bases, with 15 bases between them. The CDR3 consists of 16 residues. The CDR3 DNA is TGTGCCAGCAGTTACGCTTTGATAGGGGTGAACTATGGCTACACCTTC. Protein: CASSYALIGVNYGYTF.

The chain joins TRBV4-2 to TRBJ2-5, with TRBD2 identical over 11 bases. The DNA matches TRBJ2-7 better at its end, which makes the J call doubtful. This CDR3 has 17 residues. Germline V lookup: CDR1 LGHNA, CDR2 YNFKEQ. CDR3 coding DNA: TGTGCCAGCAGCCAACCCTCCGGACTAGCGGGTTCCTACGAGCAGTACTTC. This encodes CASSQPSGLAGSYEQYF.

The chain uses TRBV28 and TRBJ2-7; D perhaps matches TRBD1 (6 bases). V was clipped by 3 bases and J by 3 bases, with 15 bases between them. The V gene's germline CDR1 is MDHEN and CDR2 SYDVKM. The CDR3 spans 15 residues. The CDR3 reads CASSFVDRSIYEQYF. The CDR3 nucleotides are TGTGCCAGCAGTTTCGTGGACAGATCCATCTACGAGCAGTACTTC.

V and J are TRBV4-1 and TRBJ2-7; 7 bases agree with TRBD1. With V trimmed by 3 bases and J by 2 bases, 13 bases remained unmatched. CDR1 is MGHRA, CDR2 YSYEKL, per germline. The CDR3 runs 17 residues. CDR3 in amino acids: CASSQDRSSGVTYEQYF. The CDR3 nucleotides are TGCGCCAGCAGCCAGGACAGGTCTAGTGGCGTCACCTACGAGCAGTACTTC.

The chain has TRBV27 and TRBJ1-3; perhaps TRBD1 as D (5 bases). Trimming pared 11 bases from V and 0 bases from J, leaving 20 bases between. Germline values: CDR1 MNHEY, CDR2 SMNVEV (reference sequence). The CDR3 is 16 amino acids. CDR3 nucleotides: TGTGCCCCTAATACGGGACGTCGGAACTCTGGAAACACCATATATTTT. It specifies CAPNTGRRNSGNTIYF.

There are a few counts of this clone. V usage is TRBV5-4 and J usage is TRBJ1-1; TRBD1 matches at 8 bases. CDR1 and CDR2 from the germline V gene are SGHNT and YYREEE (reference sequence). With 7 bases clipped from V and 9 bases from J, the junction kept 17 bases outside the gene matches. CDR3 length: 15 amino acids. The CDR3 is CASPTLSGGPAQAFF. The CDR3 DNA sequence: TGTGCCAGCCCCACTCTCTCAGGGGGCCCAGCTCAAGCTTTCTTT. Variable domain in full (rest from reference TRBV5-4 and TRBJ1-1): ETGVTQSPTHLIKTRGQQVTLRCSSQSGHNTVSWYQQALGQGPQFIFQYYREEENGRGNFPPRFSGLQFPNYSSELNVNALELDDSALYLCASPTLSGGPAQAFFGQGTRLTVV.

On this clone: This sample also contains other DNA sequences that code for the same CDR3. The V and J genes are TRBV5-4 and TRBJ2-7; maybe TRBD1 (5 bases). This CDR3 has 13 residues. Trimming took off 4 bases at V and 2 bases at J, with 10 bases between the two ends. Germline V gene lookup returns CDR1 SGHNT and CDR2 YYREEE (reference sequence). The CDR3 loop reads CASSPGSPYEQYF. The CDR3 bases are TGTGCCAGCAGCCCAGGGTCCCCCTACGAGCAGTACTTC.

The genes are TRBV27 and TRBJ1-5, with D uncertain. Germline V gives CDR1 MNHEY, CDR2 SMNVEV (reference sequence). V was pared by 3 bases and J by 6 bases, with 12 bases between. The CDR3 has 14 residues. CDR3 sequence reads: CASSFIGSGQPQHF. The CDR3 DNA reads TGTGCCAGCAGTTTTATCGGGAGTGGTCAGCCCCAGCATTTT.

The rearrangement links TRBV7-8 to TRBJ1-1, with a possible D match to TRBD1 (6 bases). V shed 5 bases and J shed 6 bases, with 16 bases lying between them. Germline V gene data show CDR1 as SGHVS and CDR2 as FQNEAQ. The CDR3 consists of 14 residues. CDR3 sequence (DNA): TGTGCCAGCAGCCGCAGTCTGGGGGCGCCTGAAGCTTTCTTT. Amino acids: CASSRSLGAPEAFF. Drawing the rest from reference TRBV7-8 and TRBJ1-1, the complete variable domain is GAGVSQSPRYKVAKRGQDVALRCDPISGHVSLFWYQQALGQGPEFLTYFQNEAQLDKSGLPSDRFFAERPEGSVSTLKIQRTQQEDSAVYLCASSRSLGAPEAFFGQGTRLTVV.

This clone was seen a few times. CDR3 sequence reads: CASSSLAGGYEQYF. In nucleotides, the CDR3 is TGTGCCAGCAGCTCGCTAGCGGGAGGATACGAGCAGTACTTC. The chain joins TRBV7-2 to TRBJ2-7; 11 bases agree with TRBD2. The CDR3 extends over 14 amino acids. CDR1 and CDR2 (germline): SGHTA, FQGNSA. After removal of 4 bases from V and 4 bases from J, the junction contained 3 bases not matched to a gene.

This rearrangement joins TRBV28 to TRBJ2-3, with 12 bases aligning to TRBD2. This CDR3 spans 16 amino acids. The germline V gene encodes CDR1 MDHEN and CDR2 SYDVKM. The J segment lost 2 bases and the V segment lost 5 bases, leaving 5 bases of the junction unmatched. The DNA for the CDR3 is TGTGCCAGCAGTACCCGACTAGCGGGGGACACAGATACGCAGTATTTT. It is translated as CASSTRLAGDTDTQYF.

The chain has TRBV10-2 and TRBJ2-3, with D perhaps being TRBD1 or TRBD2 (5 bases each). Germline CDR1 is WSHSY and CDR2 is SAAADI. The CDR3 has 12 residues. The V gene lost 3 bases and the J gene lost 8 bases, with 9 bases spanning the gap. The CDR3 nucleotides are TGCGCCAGCAGTGACCCGAGGGGTACGCAGTATTTT. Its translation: CASSDPRGTQYF.

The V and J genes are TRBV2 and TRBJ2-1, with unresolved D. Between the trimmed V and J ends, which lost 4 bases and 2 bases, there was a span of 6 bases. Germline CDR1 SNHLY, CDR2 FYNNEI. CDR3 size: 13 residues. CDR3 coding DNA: TGTGCCAGCAGTGTTGAGGCCTACAATGAGCAGTTCTTC. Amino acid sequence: CASSVEAYNEQFF.